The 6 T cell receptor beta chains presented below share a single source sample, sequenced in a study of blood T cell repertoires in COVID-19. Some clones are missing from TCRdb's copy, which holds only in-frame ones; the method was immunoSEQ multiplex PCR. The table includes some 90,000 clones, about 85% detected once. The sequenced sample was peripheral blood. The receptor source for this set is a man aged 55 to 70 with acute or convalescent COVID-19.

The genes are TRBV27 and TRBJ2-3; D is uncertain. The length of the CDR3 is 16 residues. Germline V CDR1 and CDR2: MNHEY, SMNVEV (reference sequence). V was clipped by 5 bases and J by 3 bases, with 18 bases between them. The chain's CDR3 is CASSPAAAEFTDTQYF. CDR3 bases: TGTGCCAGCAGTCCTGCGGCGGCGGAATTTACAGATACGCAGTATTTT.

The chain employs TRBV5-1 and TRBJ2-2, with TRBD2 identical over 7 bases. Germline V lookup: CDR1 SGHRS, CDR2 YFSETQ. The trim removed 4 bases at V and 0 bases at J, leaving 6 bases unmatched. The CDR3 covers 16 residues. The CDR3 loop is CASSSGTGPNTGELFF. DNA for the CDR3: TGCGCCAGCAGCAGCGGGACTGGCCCGAACACCGGGGAGCTGTTTTTT.

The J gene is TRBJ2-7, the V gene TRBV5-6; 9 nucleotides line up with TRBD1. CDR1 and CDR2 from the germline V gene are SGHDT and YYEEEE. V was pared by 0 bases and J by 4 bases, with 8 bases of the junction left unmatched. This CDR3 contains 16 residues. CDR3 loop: CASSLASGQGWYEQYF. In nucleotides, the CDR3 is TGTGCCAGCAGCTTGGCCAGTGGACAGGGGTGGTACGAGCAGTACTTC. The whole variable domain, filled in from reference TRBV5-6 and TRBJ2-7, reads DAGVTQSPTHLIKTRGQQVTLRCSPKSGHDTVSWYQQALGQGPQFIFQYYEEEERQRGNFPDRFSGHQFPNYSSELNVNALLLGDSALYLCASSLASGQGWYEQYFGPGTRLTVT.

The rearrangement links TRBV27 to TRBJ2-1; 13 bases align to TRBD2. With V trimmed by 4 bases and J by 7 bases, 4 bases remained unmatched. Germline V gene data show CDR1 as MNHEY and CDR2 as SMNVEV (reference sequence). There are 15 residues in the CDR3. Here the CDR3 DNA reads TGTGCCAGCAGTTGGACTAGCGGGGGTTTGAATGAGCAGTTCTTC. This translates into CASSWTSGGLNEQFF.

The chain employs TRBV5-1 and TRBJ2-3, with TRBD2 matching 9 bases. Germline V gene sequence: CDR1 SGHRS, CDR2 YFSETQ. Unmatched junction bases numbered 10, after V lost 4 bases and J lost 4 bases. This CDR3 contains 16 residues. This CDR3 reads CASSPGLAVSADTQYF. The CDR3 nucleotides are TGCGCCAGCAGCCCGGGACTAGCCGTCTCCGCAGATACGCAGTATTTT.

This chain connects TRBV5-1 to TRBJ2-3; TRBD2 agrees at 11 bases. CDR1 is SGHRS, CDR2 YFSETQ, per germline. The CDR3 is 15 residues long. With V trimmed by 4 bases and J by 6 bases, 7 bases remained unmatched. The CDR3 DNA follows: TGCGCCAGCAGCCCAACTAGCGGGAGTGAGGATACGCAGTATTTT. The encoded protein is CASSPTSGSEDTQYF.